Presented here are 17 T cell receptor beta chains from one specimen sequenced in a study of blood T cell repertoires in COVID-19. Here immunoSEQ multiplex PCR was the method, and the copy in TCRdb shows in-frame clones only, minus some. The sample records 150,000 to 200,000 clones, 70% to 85% being singletons. The sample comprised peripheral blood. The source of these receptors is a woman of 80 years or more with acute or convalescent COVID-19.

This clone occurred a few times. V usage is TRBV4-3 and J usage is TRBJ1-2, with D maybe TRBD1 (6 bases). Germline CDR1 is LGHNA and CDR2 is YSLEER. This CDR3 has 15 amino acids. V lost 4 bases and J lost 4, with 16 bases in between. As DNA, the CDR3 is TGCGCCAGCAGCCGACAGACAGGCGAAGGCTATGGCTACACCTTC. Protein sequence: CASSRQTGEGYGYTF.

The J gene is TRBJ2-2, the V gene TRBV25-1, with D tentatively TRBD1 (6 bases). The V end lost 0 bases, the J end lost 1 base, and 9 bases lay between the germline ends. The germline V gene encodes CDR1 MGHDK and CDR2 SYGVNS. The CDR3 extends over 16 amino acids. CDR3 protein: CASSEYLTGNTGELFF. Written as DNA, the CDR3 is TGTGCCAGCAGTGAATATCTGACAGGGAACACCGGGGAGCTGTTTTTT.

This chain connects TRBV2 to TRBJ2-1; unclear D gene. The CDR3 sequence is 11 residues long. With 5 bases removed from V and 8 bases from J, the gap between germline ends came to 7 bases. The germline V gene has CDR1 SNHLY and CDR2 FYNNEI. The CDR3 loop reads CASSLLYEQFF. The CDR3 bases are TGTGCCAGCAGTTTACTCTATGAGCAGTTCTTC. The entire variable domain, with the rest obtained from reference TRBV2 and TRBJ2-1, is as follows: EPEVTQTPSHQVTQMGQEVILRCVPISNHLYFYWYRQILGQKVEFLVSFYNNEISEKSEIFDDQFSVERPDGSNFTLKIRSTKLEDSAMYFCASSLLYEQFFGPGTRLTVL.

V usage is TRBV6-4 and J usage is TRBJ2-7; 12 positions match TRBD2. The V and J ends lost 0 bases and 6 bases, in that order; junction bases with no gene match: 3. This CDR3 comprises 15 residues. Germline loops: CDR1 MRHNA, CDR2 SNTAGT. CDR3: CASSDSALAGGEQYF. In nucleotides, the CDR3 is TGTGCCAGCAGTGACTCGGCACTAGCGGGAGGCGAGCAGTACTTC.

This clone was observed a handful of times. The genes are TRBV3-1 (or the pseudogene TRBV3-2) and TRBJ2-1; D not resolved. Germline CDR1 reads LGHDT; CDR2 reads YNNKEL (reference sequence). The CDR3 runs 11 residues. V lost 3 bases and J lost 10, with 7 bases in between. This chain's CDR3 is CASSHRSEQFF. CDR3 coding DNA: TGTGCCAGCAGCCACAGGTCAGAGCAGTTCTTC.

The chain couples TRBV7-2 to TRBJ2-7, with 9 bases identical to TRBD2. Germline CDR1 SGHTA, CDR2 FQGNSA. After removal of 3 bases from V and 2 bases from J, the junction contained 2 bases not matched to a gene. This CDR3 region has 14 residues. The CDR3 spells CASSLSGRTYEQYF. Here the CDR3 DNA reads TGTGCCAGCAGCTTGAGCGGGAGGACCTACGAGCAGTACTTC.

This chain links TRBV27 with TRBJ2-7; TRBD1 aligns across 9 bases. The CDR3 runs 13 residues. Germline values: CDR1 MNHEY, CDR2 SMNVEV (reference sequence). The V and J ends lost 5 bases and 5 bases, in that order; junction bases with no gene match: 4. The DNA of the CDR3 is TGTGCCAGCAGTATACAGGGGGCCCACGAGCAGTACTTC. Translation gives CASSIQGAHEQYF.

The rearrangement uses TRBV5-1 and TRBJ1-6; D may be TRBD1 (6 bases). Germline CDR1 is SGHRS and CDR2 is YFSETQ. Trimming removed 0 bases from V and 7 bases from J, with 11 bases in between. The CDR3 consists of 15 residues. The CDR3 nucleotides read TGCGCCAGCAGCTTGGACAGGGTGATGAATTCACCCCTCCACTTT. It is translated as CASSLDRVMNSPLHF.

The chain carries TRBV5-1 and TRBJ1-4, with TRBD1 identical over 8 bases. CDR3 length: 16 residues. The V segment lost 4 bases and the J segment 14 bases; nucleotides outside the gene matches: 19. Per germline, CDR1 SGHRS and CDR2 YFSETQ. The CDR3 DNA is TGCGCCAGCAGCCCTCAGGGGGCACCGCTGACGGGGGGTCTGTTTTTT. The encoded protein is CASSPQGAPLTGGLFF.

The rearrangement links TRBV6-5 to TRBJ1-5; D is uncertain. The germline V gene encodes CDR1 MNHEY and CDR2 SVGAGI. Between the trimmed V and J ends, which lost 10 bases and 5 bases, there was a span of 12 bases. The length of the CDR3 is 12 residues. CDR3 residues: CATSQAYQPQHF. DNA of the CDR3: TGTGCCACATCTCAGGCGTATCAGCCCCAGCATTTT.

The chain employs TRBV3-1 (or the pseudogene TRBV3-2) and TRBJ1-6; 9 bases line up with TRBD1. The V and J ends lost 3 bases and 10 bases, in that order; junction bases with no gene match: 10. The length of the CDR3 is 16 residues. The germline V gene has CDR1 LGHDT and CDR2 YNNKEL (reference sequence). DNA for the CDR3: TGTGCCAGCAGCCAGTTACCGGGACAGGGAGGATCACCCCTCCACTTT. Encoded protein: CASSQLPGQGGSPLHF.

This chain links TRBV10-1 with TRBJ2-3; 9 bases are a match to TRBD1. Per germline, CDR1 WNHNN and CDR2 SYGVQD (reference sequence). V lost 8 bases and J lost 4; bases outside the gene matches: 10. The CDR3 sequence is 15 residues long. CDR3 in DNA: TGCGCCAGCCGAGGGAACAGGGGGCGCGCAGATACGCAGTATTTT. As protein: CASRGNRGRADTQYF.

The chain recombines TRBV5-1 with TRBJ1-2; TRBD1 matches 11 bases. V lost 4 bases and J lost 5; bases outside the gene matches: 4. Germline V CDR1 and CDR2: SGHRS, YFSETQ. This CDR3 has 14 residues. CDR3 loop: CASSPGTGGYGYTF. DNA of the CDR3: TGCGCCAGCAGCCCAGGGACAGGGGGGTATGGCTACACCTTC.

This chain uses TRBV4-1 with TRBJ1-5; TRBD1 matches at 7 bases. V shed 0 bases and J 7 bases; nucleotides not matched to a gene: 15. The CDR3 extends over 18 amino acids. Per the germline V gene, CDR1 is MGHRA and CDR2 is YSYEKL. DNA of the CDR3: TGCGCCAGCAGCCAAGACGCCCCAGGACAGGACTTAGGGCAGCCCCAGCATTTT. Protein sequence: CASSQDAPGQDLGQPQHF.

This clone has a handful of counts. The V gene is TRBV12-3 or TRBV12-4, the J gene TRBJ2-1; TRBD1 is a possible D gene (5 bases). Trimming took 3 bases from V and 7 from J, leaving 10 bases between them. CDR3 length: 13 amino acids. CDR3 sequence reads: CASSFQGENEQFF. The DNA for the CDR3 is TGTGCCAGCAGTTTCCAGGGTGAGAATGAGCAGTTCTTC.

The chain recombines TRBV7-2 with TRBJ2-2, with D possibly being TRBD2 (5 bases). CDR1 is SGHTA and CDR2 is FQGNSA in the germline V gene. CDR3 length equals 17 residues. Trimming cost V 3 bases and J 8 bases, with 22 bases left between them. The CDR3 DNA reads as TGTGCCAGCAGCTTTGGGTTACTTTGGGAGTCCTCTGGGGAGCTGTTTTTT. Translating it yields CASSFGLLWESSGELFF.

The chain has TRBV5-1 and TRBJ1-2, with 8 bases lining up with TRBD1. V lost 4 bases and J lost 4; bases outside the gene matches: 9. The CDR3 length is 15 residues. The germline V gene encodes CDR1 SGHRS and CDR2 YFSETQ. This CDR3 reads CASSPADREGYGYTF. The CDR3 DNA follows: TGCGCCAGCAGCCCAGCGGACAGGGAAGGCTATGGCTACACCTTC.